This record covers a single T cell receptor beta chain. The PCR employed 60 Vbeta primers together with 13 Jbeta primers. Original processing notes: In a later analysis, the count reached 76 million or so unique TCR beta chains, with approximately 10 million shared. Sequencing used immunoSEQ multiplex PCR; TCRdb keeps in-frame clones, though not all of them. V and J calls and clone size follow that table, whereas D and trimming were derived from the DNA. Its table lists about 51,000 clones. This cohort consisted of healthy bone marrow donors. The record originates from a study of cytomegalovirus exposure and HLA in healthy donors. Looking at the study overall: Among about 400 genotyped donors, roughly 80% fell in the Caucasian-associated ancestry cluster.

Germline CDR1 is MGHRA and CDR2 is YSYEKL. The J segment lost 0 bases and the V segment lost 7 bases, leaving 15 bases of the junction unmatched. The CDR3 extends over 17 amino acids. Sample: PBMCs. This sequence joins TRBV4-1 and TRBJ2-7; TRBD2 aligns across 7 bases. The TCR originated in a female donor in good health and CMV-seronegative. The CDR3 DNA is TGCGCCAGCAACCACGGCTTGGGCGGGAGCTTCTCCTACGAGCAGTACTTC. It specifies CASNHGLGGSFSYEQYF.